This T cell receptor beta chain comes out of a study of T cells in Graves' hyperthyroidism and ophthalmopathy. Diagnoses used clinical symptoms, serum thyroxine and TRAb, thyroid ultrasound and orbital computed tomography. Amplification yielded TCR beta CDR3 regions, with RNA transcripts as the source. Initially, a first-round RT-PCR of the TCR CDR3 employed the HTBI primer set. TCRdb reanalysed the multiplex PCR reads using MiXCR and keeps one entry per CDR3 protein. The sample yields some 570,000 distinct CDR3 sequences, over 12% seen once. Germline V gene data show CDR1 as LNHDA and CDR2 as SQIVND (reference sequence). This CDR3 contains 17 residues. Trimming removed 5 bases from V and 1 base from J; junction bases left unmatched: 13.

The specimen sequenced was blood. The clonotype originates from a woman between 18 and 29 years old with Graves' ophthalmopathy. V usage is TRBV19 and J usage is TRBJ2-5; TRBD1 agrees at 7 bases. The CDR3 DNA sequence: TGTGCCAGTAGTCAATACCCGGGGACAGCGACCCAAGAGACCCAGTACTTC. Translation: CASSQYPGTATQETQYF.